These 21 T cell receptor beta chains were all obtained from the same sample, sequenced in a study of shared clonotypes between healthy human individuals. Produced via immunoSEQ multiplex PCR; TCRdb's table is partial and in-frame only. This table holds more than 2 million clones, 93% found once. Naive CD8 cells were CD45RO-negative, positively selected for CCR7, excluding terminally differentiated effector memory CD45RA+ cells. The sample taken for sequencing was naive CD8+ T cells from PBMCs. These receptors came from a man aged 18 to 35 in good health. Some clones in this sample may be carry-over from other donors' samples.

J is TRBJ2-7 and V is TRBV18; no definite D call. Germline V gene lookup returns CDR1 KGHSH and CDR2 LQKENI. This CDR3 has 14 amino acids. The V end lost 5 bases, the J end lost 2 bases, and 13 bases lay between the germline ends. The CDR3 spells CASSSVSSPYEQYF. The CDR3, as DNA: TGTGCCAGCTCATCTGTTAGTAGCCCCTACGAGCAGTACTTC.

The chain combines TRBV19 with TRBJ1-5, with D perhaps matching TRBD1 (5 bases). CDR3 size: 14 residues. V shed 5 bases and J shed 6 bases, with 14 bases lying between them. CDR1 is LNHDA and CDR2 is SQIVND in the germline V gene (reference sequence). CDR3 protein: CASSVRDFGQPQHF. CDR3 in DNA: TGTGCCAGTAGTGTTCGGGACTTCGGTCAGCCCCAGCATTTT.

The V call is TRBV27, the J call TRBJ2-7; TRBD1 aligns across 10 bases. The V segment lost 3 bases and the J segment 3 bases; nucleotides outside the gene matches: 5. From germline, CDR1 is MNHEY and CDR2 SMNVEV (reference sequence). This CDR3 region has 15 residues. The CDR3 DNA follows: TGTGCCAGCAGTTTCGGGACAGGGGCGATCTACGAGCAGTACTTC. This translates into CASSFGTGAIYEQYF.

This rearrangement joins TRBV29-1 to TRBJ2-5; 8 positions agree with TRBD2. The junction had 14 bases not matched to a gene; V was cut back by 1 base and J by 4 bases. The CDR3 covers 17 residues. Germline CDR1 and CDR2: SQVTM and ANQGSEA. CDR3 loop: CSVEARGAGGMVETQYF. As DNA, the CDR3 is TGCAGCGTTGAAGCGAGAGGCGCGGGAGGTATGGTAGAGACCCAGTACTTC.

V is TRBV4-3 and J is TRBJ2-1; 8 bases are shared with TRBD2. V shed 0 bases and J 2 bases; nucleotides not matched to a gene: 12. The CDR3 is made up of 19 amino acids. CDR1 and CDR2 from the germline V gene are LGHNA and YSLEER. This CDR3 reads CASSQDLGHREGPYNEQFF. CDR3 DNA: TGCGCCAGCAGCCAAGATCTAGGACACCGGGAGGGCCCCTACAATGAGCAGTTCTTC.

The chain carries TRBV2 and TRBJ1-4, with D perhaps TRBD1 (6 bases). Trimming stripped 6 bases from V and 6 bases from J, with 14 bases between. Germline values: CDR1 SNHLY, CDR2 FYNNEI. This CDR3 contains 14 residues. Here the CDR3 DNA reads TGTGCCAGCAGCATACAGGGAAGCGATGAAAAACTGTTTTTT. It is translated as CASSIQGSDEKLFF.

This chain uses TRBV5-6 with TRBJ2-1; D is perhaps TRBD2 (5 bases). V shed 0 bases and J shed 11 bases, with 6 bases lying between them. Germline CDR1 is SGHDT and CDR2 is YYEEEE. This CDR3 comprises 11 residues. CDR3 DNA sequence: TGTGCCAGCAGCTTGGCTAGCCAGCAGTTCTTC. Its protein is CASSLASQQFF.

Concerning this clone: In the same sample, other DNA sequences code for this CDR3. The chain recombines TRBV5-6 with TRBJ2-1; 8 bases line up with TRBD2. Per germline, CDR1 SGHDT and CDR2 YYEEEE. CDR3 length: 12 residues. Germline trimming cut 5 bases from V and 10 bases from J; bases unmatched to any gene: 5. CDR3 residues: CASSLAGGEQFF. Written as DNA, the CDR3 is TGTGCCAGCAGTCTGGCGGGGGGCGAGCAGTTCTTC.

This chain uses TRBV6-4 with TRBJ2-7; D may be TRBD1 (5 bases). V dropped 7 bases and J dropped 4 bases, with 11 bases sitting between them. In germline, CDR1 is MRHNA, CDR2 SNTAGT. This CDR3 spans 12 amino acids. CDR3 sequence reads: CASTRQLYEQYF. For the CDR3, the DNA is TGTGCCAGCACAAGACAGCTGTACGAGCAGTACTTC.

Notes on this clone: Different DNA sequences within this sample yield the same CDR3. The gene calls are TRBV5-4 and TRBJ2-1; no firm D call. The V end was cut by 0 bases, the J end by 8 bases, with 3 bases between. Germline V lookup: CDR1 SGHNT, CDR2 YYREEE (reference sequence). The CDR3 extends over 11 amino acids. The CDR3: CASSLGHEQFF. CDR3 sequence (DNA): TGTGCCAGCAGCTTGGGTCATGAGCAGTTCTTC. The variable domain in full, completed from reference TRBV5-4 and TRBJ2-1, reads ETGVTQSPTHLIKTRGQQVTLRCSSQSGHNTVSWYQQALGQGPQFIFQYYREEENGRGNFPPRFSGLQFPNYSSELNVNALELDDSALYLCASSLGHEQFFGPGTRLTVL.

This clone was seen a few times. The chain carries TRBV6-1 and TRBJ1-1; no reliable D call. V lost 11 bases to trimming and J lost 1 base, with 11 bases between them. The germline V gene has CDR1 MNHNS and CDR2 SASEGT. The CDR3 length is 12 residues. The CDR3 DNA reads TGTGCCGGCAAGCCGGCGAACACTGAAGCTTTCTTT. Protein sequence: CAGKPANTEAFF.

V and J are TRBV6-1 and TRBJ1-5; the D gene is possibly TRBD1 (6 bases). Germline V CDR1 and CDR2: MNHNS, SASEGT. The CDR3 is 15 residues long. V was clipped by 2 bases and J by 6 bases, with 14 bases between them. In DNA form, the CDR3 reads TGTGCCAGCAGTGAAAACGGCAGGGGAGGTCAGCCCCAGCATTTT. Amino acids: CASSENGRGGQPQHF.

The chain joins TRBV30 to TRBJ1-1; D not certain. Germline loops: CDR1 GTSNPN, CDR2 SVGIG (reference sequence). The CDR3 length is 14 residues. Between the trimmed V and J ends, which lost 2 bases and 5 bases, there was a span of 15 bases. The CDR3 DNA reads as TGTGCCTGGAGTTCTGCAACCCCGAGAACTGAAGCTTTCTTT. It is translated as CAWSSATPRTEAFF. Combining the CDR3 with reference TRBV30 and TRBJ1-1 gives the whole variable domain SQTIHQWPATLVQPVGSPLSLECTVEGTSNPNLYWYRQAAGRGLQLLFYSVGIGQISSEVPQNLSASRPQDRQFILSSKKLLLSDSGFYLCAWSSATPRTEAFFGQGTRLTVV.

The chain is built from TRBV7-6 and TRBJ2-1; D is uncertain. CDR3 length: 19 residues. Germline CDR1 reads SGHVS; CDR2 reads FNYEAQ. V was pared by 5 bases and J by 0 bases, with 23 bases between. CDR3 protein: CASSLLTEETLISYNEQFF. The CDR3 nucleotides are TGTGCCAGCAGCCTCTTAACCGAAGAAACTTTGATCTCCTACAATGAGCAGTTCTTC.

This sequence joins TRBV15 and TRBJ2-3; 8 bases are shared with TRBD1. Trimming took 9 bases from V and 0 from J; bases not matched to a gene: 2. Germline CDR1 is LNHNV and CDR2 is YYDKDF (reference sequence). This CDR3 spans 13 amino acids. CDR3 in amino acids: CATQGASTDTQYF. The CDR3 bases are TGTGCCACGCAGGGGGCTAGCACAGATACGCAGTATTTT.

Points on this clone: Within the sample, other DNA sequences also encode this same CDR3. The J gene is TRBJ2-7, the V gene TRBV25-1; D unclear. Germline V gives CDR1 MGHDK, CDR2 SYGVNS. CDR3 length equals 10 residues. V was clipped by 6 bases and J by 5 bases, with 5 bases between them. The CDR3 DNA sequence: TGTGCCAGCAGGGGCGACGAGCAGTACTTC. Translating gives CASRGDEQYF.

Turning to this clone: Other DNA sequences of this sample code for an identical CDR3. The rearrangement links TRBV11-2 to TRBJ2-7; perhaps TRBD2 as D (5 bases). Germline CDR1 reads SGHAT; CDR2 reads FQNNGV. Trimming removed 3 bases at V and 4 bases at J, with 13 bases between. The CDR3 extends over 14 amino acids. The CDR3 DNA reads TGTGCCAGCAGCTTCGGTGGGAGTACGTACGAGCAGTACTTC. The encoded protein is CASSFGGSTYEQYF.

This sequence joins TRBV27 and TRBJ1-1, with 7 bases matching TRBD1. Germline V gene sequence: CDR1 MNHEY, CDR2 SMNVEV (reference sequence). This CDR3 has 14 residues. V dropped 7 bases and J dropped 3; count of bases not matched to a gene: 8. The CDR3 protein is CASMQGVRDTEAFF. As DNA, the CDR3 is TGTGCCAGCATGCAGGGGGTTAGGGACACTGAAGCTTTCTTT.

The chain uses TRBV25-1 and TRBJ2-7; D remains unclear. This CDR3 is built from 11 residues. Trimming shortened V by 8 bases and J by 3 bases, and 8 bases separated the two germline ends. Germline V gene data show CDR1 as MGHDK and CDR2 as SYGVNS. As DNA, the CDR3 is TGTGCCAGCTCGACGGTCTACGAGCAGTACTTC. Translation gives CASSTVYEQYF.

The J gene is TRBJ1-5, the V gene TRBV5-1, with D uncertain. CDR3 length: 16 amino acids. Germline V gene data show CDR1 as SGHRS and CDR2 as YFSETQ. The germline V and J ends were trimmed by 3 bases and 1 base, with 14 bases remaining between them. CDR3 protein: CASSWLVGESNQPQHF. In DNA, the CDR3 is TGCGCCAGCAGCTGGCTCGTCGGGGAGAGCAATCAGCCCCAGCATTTT.

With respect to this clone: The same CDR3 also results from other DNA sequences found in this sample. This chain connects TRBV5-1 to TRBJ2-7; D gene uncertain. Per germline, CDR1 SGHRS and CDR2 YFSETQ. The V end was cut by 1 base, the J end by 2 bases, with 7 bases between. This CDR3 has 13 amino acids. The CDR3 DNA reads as TGCGCCAGCAGCTTGCCAGATCCCTACGAGCAGTACTTC. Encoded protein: CASSLPDPYEQYF.